This TCR beta chain came from a study of response to subunit inactivated influenza vaccine. TCRdb used MiXCR to reprocess the RT-PCR reads, holding one entry per CDR3 protein. The sample carries hundreds of thousands of distinct CDR3 sequences, over 20% recorded once. Germline V lookup: CDR1 SNHLY, CDR2 FYNNEI. J lost 5 bases, V lost 8 bases, and 13 bases had no gene match. The CDR3 extends over 15 amino acids. The clonotype comes from a man aged 50 to 69 who received an inactivated influenza vaccine. V and J are TRBV2 and TRBJ1-2; 8 bases align to TRBD1. Source: PBMCs from blood, taken less than 22 months after vaccination. CDR3 sequence: CASLGQGGPFYGYTF. The CDR3 DNA reads as TGTGCCAGCCTCGGACAGGGAGGCCCTTTTTATGGCTACACCTTC.